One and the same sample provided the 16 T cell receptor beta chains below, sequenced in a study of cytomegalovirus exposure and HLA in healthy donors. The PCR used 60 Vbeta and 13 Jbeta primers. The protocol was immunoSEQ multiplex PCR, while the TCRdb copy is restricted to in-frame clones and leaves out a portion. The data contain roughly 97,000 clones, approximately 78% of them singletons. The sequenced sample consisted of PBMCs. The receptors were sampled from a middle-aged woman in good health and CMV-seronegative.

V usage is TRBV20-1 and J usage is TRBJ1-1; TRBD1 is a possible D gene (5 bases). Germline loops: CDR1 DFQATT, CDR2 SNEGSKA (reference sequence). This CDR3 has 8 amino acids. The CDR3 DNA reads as TGCAGCTGGGGGGGGGCTTTCTTT. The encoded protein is CSWGGAFF.

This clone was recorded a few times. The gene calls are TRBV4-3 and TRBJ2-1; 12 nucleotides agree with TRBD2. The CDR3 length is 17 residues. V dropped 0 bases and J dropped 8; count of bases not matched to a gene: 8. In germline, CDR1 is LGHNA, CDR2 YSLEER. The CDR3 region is CASSQDRLAGAFDEQFF. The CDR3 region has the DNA TGCGCCAGCAGCCAAGACCGACTAGCGGGGGCCTTTGATGAGCAGTTCTTC.

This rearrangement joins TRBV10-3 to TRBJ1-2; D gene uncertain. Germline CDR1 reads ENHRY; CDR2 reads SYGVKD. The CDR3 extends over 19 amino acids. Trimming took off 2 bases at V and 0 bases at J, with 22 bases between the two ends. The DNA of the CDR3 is TGTGCCATCAGTGAGAGTTTGGTGGCAGGATCCCCGGCTAACTATGGCTACACCTTC. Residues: CAISESLVAGSPANYGYTF.

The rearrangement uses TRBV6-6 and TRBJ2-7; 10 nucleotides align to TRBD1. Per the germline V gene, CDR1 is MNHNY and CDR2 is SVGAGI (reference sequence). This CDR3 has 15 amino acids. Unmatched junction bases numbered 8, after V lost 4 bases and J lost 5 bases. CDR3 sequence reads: CASSSLDRGHHEQYF. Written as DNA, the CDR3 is TGTGCCAGCAGTTCACTTGACAGGGGGCATCACGAGCAGTACTTC.

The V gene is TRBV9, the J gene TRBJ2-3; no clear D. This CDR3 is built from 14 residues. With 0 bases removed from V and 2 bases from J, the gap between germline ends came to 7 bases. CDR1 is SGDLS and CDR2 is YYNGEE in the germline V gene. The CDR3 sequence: CASSVGRVTDTQYF. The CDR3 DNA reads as TGTGCCAGCAGCGTAGGCCGCGTCACAGATACGCAGTATTTT.

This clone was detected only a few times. This chain's CDR3 is CASCGNLYNSPLHF. CDR3 in DNA: TGTGCCAGCTGCGGGAACCTCTATAATTCACCCCTCCACTTT. The chain employs TRBV6-5 and TRBJ1-6; D is ambiguous. The CDR3 runs to 14 residues. CDR1 MNHEY and CDR2 SVGAGI come from the germline V gene. V was cut by 8 bases and J by 3 bases, with 11 bases left in between.

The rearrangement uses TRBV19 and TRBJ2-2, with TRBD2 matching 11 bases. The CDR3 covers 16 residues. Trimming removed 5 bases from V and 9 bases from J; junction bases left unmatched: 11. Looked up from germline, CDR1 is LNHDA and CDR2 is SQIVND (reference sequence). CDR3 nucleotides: TGTGCCAGTAGTCGTACGACTAGCGGGGCATTGAGGGAGCTGTTTTTT. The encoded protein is CASSRTTSGALRELFF.

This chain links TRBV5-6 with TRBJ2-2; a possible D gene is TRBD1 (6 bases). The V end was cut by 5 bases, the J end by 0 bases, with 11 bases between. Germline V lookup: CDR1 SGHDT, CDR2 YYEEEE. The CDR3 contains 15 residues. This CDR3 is CASRLGQTNTGELFF. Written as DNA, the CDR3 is TGTGCCAGCAGGCTGGGACAAACGAACACCGGGGAGCTGTTTTTT.

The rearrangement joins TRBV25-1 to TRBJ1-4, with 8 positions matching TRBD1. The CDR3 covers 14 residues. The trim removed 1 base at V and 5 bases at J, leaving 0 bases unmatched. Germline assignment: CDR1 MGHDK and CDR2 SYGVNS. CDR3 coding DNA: TGTGCCAGCAGTGAATGGACAGGGAATGAAAAACTGTTTTTT. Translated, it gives CASSEWTGNEKLFF. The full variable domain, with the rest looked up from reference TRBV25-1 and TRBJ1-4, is EADIYQTPRYLVIGTGKKITLECSQTMGHDKMYWYQQDPGMELHLIHYSYGVNSTEKGDLSSESTVSRIRTEHFPLTLESARPSHTSQYLCASSEWTGNEKLFFGSGTQLSVL.

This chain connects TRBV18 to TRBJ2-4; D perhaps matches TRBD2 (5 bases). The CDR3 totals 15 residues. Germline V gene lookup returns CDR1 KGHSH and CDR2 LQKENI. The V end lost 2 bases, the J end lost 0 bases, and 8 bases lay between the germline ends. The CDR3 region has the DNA TGTGCCAGCTCACCAGGACTGATAGCCAAAAACATTCAGTACTTC. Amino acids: CASSPGLIAKNIQYF.

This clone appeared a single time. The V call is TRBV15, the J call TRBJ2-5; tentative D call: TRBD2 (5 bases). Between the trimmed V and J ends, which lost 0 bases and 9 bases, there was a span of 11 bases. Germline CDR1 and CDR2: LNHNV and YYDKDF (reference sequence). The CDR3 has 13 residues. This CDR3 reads CATSRERGAAQYF. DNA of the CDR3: TGTGCCACCAGCAGAGAACGGGGTGCGGCCCAGTACTTC. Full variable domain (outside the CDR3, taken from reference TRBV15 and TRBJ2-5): DAMVIQNPRYQVTQFGKPVTLSCSQTLNHNVMYWYQQKSSQAPKLLFHYYDKDFNNEADTPDNFQSRRPNTSFCFLDIRSPGLGDTAMYLCATSRERGAAQYFGPGTRLLVL.

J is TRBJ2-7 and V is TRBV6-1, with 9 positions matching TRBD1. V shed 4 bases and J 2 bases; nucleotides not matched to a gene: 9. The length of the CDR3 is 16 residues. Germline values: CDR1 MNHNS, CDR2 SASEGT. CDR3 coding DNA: TGTGCCAGCAGTGGGCCTCCCTACAGGGGGCCCTACGAGCAGTACTTC. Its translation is CASSGPPYRGPYEQYF.

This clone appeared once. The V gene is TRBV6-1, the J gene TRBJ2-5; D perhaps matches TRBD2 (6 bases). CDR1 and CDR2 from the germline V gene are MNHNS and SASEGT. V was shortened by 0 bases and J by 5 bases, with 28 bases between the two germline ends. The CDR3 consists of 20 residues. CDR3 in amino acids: CASSEASLPGTSSYGETQYF. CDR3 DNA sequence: TGTGCCAGCAGTGAAGCTTCTCTACCCGGGACTTCCAGCTACGGGGAGACCCAGTACTTC.

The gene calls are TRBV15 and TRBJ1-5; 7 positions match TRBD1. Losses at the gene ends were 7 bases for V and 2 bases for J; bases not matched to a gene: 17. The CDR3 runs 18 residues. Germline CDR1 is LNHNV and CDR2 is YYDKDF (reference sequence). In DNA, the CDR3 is TGTGCCACCAACAATCGAGGGACAGTGGAGAGTGGCAATCAGCCCCAGCATTTT. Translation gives CATNNRGTVESGNQPQHF.

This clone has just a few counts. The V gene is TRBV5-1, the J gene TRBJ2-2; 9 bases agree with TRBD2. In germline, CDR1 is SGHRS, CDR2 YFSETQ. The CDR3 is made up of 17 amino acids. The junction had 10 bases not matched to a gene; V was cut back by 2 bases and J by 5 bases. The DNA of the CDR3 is TGCGCCAGCAGCTTTGGGCGGGAGGGCCCAGGGACCGGGGAGCTGTTTTTT. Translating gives CASSFGREGPGTGELFF.

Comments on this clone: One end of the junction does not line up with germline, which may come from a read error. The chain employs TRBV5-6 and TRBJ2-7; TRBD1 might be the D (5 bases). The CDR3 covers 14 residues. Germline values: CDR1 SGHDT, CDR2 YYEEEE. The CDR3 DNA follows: TGTGCCAGCAGCTTGGGACAGCTACCGTACGGGCAGTACTTC. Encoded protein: CASSLGQLPYGQYF.